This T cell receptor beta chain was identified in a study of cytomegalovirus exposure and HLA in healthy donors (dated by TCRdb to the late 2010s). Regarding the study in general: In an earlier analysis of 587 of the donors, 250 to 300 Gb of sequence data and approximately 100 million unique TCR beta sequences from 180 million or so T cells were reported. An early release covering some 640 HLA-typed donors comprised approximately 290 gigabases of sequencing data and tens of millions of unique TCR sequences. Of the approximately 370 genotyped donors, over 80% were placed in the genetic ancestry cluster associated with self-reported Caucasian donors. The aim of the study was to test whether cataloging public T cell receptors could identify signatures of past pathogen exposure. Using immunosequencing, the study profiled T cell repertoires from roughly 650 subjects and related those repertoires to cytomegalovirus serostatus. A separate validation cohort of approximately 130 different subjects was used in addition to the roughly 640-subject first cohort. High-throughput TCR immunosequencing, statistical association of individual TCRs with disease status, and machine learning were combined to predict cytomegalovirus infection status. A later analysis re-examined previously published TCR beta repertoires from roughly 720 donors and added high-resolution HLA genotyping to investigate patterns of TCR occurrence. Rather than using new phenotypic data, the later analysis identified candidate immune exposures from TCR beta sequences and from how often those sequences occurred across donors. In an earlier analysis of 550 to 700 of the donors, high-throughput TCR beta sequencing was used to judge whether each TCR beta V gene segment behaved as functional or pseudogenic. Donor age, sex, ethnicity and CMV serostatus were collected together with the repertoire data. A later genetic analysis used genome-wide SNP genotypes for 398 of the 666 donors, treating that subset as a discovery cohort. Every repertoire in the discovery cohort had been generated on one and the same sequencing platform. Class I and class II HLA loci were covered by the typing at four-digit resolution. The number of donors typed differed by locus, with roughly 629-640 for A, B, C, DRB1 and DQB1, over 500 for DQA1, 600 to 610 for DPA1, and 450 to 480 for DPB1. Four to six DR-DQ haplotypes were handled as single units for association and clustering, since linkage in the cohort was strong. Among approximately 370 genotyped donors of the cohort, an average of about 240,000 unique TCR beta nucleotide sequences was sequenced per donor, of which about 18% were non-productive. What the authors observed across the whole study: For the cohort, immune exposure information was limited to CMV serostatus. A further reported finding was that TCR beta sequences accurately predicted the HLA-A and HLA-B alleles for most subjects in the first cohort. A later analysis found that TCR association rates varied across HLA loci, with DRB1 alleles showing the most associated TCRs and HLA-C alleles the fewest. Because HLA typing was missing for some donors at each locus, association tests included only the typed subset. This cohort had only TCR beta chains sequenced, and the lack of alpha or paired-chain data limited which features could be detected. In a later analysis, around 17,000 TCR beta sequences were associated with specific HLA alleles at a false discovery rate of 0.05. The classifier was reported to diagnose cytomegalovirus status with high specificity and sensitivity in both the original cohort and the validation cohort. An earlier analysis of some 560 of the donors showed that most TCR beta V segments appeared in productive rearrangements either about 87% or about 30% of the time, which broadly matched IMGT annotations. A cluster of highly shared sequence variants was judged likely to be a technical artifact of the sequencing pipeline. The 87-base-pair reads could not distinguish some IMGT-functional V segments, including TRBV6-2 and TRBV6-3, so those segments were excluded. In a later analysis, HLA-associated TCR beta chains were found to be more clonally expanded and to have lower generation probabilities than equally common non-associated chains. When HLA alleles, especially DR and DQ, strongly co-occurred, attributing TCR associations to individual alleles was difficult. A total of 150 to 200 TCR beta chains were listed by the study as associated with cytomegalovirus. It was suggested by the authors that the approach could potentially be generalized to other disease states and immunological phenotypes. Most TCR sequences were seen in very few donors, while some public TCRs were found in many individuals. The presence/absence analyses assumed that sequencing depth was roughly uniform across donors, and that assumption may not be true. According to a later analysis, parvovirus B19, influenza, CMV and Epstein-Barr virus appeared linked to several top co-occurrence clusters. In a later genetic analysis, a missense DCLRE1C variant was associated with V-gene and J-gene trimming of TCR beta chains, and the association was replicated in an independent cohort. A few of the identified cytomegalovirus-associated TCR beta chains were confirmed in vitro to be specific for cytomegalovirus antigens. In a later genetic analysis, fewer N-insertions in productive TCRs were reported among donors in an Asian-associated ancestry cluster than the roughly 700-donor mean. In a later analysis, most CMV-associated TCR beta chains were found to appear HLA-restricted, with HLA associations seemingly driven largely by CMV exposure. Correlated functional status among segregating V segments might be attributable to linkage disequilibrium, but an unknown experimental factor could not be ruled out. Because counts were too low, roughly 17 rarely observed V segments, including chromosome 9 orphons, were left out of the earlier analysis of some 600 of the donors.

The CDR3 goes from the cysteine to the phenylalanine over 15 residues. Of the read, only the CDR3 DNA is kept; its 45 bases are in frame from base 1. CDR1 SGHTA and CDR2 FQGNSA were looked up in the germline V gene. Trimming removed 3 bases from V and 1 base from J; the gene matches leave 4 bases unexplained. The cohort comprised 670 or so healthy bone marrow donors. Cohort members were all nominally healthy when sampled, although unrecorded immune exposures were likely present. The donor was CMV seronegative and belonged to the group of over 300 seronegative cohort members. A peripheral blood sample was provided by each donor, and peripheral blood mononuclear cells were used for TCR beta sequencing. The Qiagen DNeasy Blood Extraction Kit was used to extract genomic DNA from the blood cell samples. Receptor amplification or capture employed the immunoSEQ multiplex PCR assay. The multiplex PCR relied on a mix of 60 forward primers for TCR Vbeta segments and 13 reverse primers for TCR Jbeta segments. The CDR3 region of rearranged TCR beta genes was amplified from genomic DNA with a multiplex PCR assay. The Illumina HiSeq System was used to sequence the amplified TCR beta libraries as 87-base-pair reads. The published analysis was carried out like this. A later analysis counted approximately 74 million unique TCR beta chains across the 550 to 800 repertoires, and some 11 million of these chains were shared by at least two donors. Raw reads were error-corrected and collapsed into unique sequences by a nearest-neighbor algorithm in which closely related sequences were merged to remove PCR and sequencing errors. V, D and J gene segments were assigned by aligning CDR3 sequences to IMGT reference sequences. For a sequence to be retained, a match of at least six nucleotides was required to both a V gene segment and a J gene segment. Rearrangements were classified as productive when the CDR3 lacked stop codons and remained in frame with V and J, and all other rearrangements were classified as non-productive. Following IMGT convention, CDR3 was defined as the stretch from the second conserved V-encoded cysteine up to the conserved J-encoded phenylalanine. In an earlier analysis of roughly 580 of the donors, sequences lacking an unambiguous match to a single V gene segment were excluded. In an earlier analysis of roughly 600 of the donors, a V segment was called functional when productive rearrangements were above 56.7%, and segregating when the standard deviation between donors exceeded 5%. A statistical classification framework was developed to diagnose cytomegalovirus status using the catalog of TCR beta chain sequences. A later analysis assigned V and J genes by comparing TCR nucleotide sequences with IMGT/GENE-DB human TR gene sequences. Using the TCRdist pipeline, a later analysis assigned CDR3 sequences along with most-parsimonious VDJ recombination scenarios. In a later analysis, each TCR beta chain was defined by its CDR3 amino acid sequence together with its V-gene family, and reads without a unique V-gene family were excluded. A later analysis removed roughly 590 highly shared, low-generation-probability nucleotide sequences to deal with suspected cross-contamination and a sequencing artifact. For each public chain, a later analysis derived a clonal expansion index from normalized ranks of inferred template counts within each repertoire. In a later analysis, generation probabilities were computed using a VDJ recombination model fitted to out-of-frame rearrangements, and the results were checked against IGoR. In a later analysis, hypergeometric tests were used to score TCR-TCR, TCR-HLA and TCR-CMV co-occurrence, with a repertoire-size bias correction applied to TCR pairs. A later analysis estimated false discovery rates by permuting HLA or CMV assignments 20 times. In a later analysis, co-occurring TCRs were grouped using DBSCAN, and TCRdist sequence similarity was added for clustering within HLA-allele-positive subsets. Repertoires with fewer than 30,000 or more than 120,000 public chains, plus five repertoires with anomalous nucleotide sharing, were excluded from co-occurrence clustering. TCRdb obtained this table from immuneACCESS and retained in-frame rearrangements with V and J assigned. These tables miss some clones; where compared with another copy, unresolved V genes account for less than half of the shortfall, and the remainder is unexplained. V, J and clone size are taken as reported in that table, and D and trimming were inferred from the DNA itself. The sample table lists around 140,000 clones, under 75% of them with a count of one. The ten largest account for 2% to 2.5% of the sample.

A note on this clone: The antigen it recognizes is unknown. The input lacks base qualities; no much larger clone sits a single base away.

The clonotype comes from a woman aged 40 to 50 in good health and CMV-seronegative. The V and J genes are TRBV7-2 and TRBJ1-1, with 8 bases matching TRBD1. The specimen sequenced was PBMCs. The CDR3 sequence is CASSFQGAGNTEAFF. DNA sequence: TGTGCCAGCAGCTTCCAGGGGGCCGGGAACACTGAAGCTTTCTTT.